This note documents a single TCR beta chain sequence. The germline V gene encodes CDR1 SGHAT and CDR2 FQDESV (reference sequence). The CDR3 totals 15 residues. The ends were cut back, 5 bases at V and 2 bases at J, with 15 bases in the middle. Clones were read by immunoSEQ multiplex PCR, and TCRdb kept only the in-frame ones, dropping some. Altogether roughly 120,000 clones are present, roughly four fifths being singletons, with the ten largest covering about 12%. These data originate in a study of blood T cell repertoires in COVID-19. The sample was peripheral blood. The chain carries TRBV11-1 and TRBJ2-5; D ambiguous. The origin of this receptor is a human donor in a cohort sampled during active COVID-19. The CDR3 nucleotides read TGTGCCAGCAGCCCAGGTTTGGGCCAACAAGAGACCCAGTACTTC. Translated: CASSPGLGQQETQYF. The variable domain in full, with the rest retrieved from reference TRBV11-1 and TRBJ2-5, is EAEVAQSPRYKITEKSQAVAFWCDPISGHATLYWYRQILGQGPELLVQFQDESVVDDSQLPKDRFSAERLKGVDSTLKIQPAELGDSAMYLCASSPGLGQQETQYFGPGTRLLVL.